The 27 T cell receptor beta chains presented below share a single source sample, sequenced in a study of T cells in women clearing cervical HPV infection. Profiled with immunoSEQ multiplex PCR; TCRdb holds only in-frame clones, not every one. The clone table shows about 39,000 clones, with the ten largest holding 5.8%. Sequenced material: blood buffy coat. All receptors derive from a woman aged 18-69 years with a cervical HPV16 infection that either progressed to CIN3+ or cleared (not recorded which).

A word on this clone: The CDR3 end falls 3 residues outside the read, so it is completed with the germline J gene. V is TRBV18 and J is TRBJ1-5; maybe TRBD1 (5 bases). The CDR3 runs to 17 residues. Germline V CDR1 and CDR2: KGHSH, LQKENI. The sequenced CDR3 bases are TGTGCCAGCTCACCGGGACTAGCGCCTGCTAGCACAGATCCC. Its translation: CASSPGLAPASTDP. The whole CDR3 reads CASSPGLAPASTDPQHF.

To note about this clone: The read is 3 residues too short to cover the CDR3 end, so that end is filled in from the germline J gene. The chain is built from TRBV12-3 or TRBV12-4 and TRBJ2-7, with 9 bases identical to TRBD1. With V trimmed by 4 bases and J by 4 bases, 8 bases remained unmatched. The CDR3 covers 15 residues. The sequenced part of the CDR3 DNA is TGTGCCAGCAGTTACGGGGACAGGGTGTATTACGAG. Amino acids: CASSYGDRVYYE. The whole CDR3 protein reads CASSYGDRVYYEQYF.

As concerns this clone: With the read ending 3 residues before the CDR3 end, the germline J gene is used to fill in that end. The gene calls are TRBV2 and TRBJ2-7, with 7 bases identical to TRBD1. This CDR3 is 15 amino acids long. Looked up from germline, CDR1 is SNHLY and CDR2 is FYNNEI. The junction had 10 bases not matched to a gene; V was cut back by 6 bases and J by 2 bases. CDR3 DNA, as far as it was read: TGTGCCAGCAGGGGATCCCGGGACAGACCCTACGAG. Protein product: CASRGSRDRPYE. The full-length CDR3 reads as CASRGSRDRPYEQYF.

Of note for this clone: From the germline J gene comes the end of the CDR3, since the read stops 3 residues before it. This rearrangement joins TRBV11-2 to TRBJ2-1; TRBD2 aligns across 8 bases. CDR3 length: 15 residues. J lost 9 bases, V lost 3 bases, and 10 bases had no gene match. The germline V gene has CDR1 SGHAT and CDR2 FQNNGV. CDR3 bases read: TGTGCCAGCAGCTTTTATCAAGCGGGAGCTCGTGAG. It is translated as CASSFYQAGARE. The entire CDR3 protein is CASSFYQAGAREQFF.

For this clone: The CDR3 end falls 3 residues outside the read, so it is completed with the germline J gene. This chain links TRBV5-1 with TRBJ2-2; the D call may be TRBD1 or TRBD2 (6 bases each). The germline V gene encodes CDR1 SGHRS and CDR2 YFSETQ. CDR3 length equals 16 residues. The CDR3: CASSHPKAGGGEKLFF. CDR3 DNA, as far as it was read: TGCGCCAGCAGCCACCCCAAGGCAGGAGGGGGTGAAAAG.

Details on this clone: The read is 3 residues too short to cover the CDR3 end, so that end is filled in from the germline J gene. This chain uses TRBV7-9 with TRBJ1-5; D unresolved. Trimming cost V 4 bases and J 4 bases, with 11 bases left between them. Germline CDR1 reads SEHNR; CDR2 reads FQNEAQ (reference sequence). This CDR3 comprises 14 residues. The CDR3 loop reads CASSSDGLNQPQHF. The CDR3 DNA, read in part, is TGTGCCAGCAGCTCAGACGGGTTAAATCAGCCC.

In regard to this clone: The sequence runs out 3 residues before the end of the CDR3; the remainder is reconstructed from the germline J gene. The chain employs TRBV28 and TRBJ2-7, with 7 bases matching TRBD2. V trimming: 5 bases; J trimming: 2 bases; junction bases outside the gene matches: 6. The CDR3 runs to 14 residues. Germline CDR1 MDHEN, CDR2 SYDVKM. CDR3 DNA (partial): TGTGCCAGCAGTAAACTAGCGCGACCCTACGAG. Translated, it gives CASSKLARPYE. In full, the CDR3 is CASSKLARPYEQYF.

Points on this clone: The read gets to within 3 residues of the CDR3 end, and the germline J gene fills in the rest. The chain uses TRBV7-2 and TRBJ2-1, with 7 positions matching TRBD1. With 1 base clipped from V and 4 bases from J, the junction kept 4 bases outside the gene matches. Germline CDR1 and CDR2: SGHTA and FQGNSA. This CDR3 comprises 15 residues. The part of the CDR3 DNA that was read is TGTGCCAGCAGCTTAGGGACAGGTAAATACAATGAG. Translating it yields CASSLGTGKYNE. The whole CDR3 protein is CASSLGTGKYNEQFF.

In the case of this clone: Sequencing ends 3 residues short of the CDR3 end; the germline J gene provides the rest. The chain joins TRBV19 to TRBJ1-2, with D tentatively TRBD1 (6 bases). This CDR3 has 15 residues. Per the germline V gene, CDR1 is LNHDA and CDR2 is SQIVND (reference sequence). The CDR3 loop is CASSYSQGRTDTYTF. CDR3 DNA (partial): TGTGCCAGTAGTTATTCCCAAGGGCGGACAGATACC.

Turning to this clone: The CDR3 end is not reached by the read, which stops 3 residues before it; the germline J gene fills it in. This chain uses TRBV11-1 with TRBJ2-3; TRBD1 agrees at 10 bases. Per the germline V gene, CDR1 is SGHAT and CDR2 is FQDESV (reference sequence). CDR3 size: 15 residues. The CDR3 DNA, read in part, is TGTGCCAGCAGCTCAGGGACAGGGGTGCAAGAGACG. It specifies CASSSGTGVQET. The full CDR3 is CASSSGTGVQETQYF.

A note on this clone: The read is 3 residues too short to cover the CDR3 end, so that end is filled in from the germline J gene. The gene calls are TRBV5-1 and TRBJ1-1; D might be TRBD1 (5 bases). The ends were cut back, 2 bases at V and 1 base at J, with 9 bases in the middle. In germline, CDR1 is SGHRS, CDR2 YFSETQ. This CDR3 spans 14 amino acids. The CDR3 bases that were read are TGCGCCAGCAGCTTCACGGGGGGGAACACTGAA. Its protein is CASSFTGGNTE. The full CDR3 protein is CASSFTGGNTEAFF.

Turning to this clone: The read finishes 3 residues shy of the CDR3 end, and the germline J gene is used to complete it. The chain couples TRBV2 to TRBJ2-7; 10 bases match TRBD2. V gave up 3 bases and J gave up 5 bases; unmatched junction bases: 1. The CDR3 is 13 amino acids. CDR1 and CDR2 (germline): SNHLY, FYNNEI. CDR3 DNA, as far as it was read: TGTGCCAGCAGTGATGGACTAGCGGACGAG. The encoded protein is CASSDGLADE. The entire CDR3 sequence reads CASSDGLADEQYF.

Turning to this clone: The sequence runs out 3 residues before the end of the CDR3; the remainder is reconstructed from the germline J gene. The V and J genes are TRBV30 and TRBJ1-5; tentative D call: TRBD1 (5 bases). Germline V gene sequence: CDR1 GTSNPN, CDR2 SVGIG (reference sequence). V was cut by 7 bases and J by 8 bases, with 9 bases left in between. This CDR3 has 10 residues. The DNA read from the CDR3 is TGTGCCTTCGGGGGTGAGCCC. This sequence encodes CAFGGEP. Given in full, the CDR3 is CAFGGEPQHF.

A word on this clone: The read ends 3 residues before the CDR3 terminus; that terminus is restored from the germline J gene. This sequence joins TRBV2 and TRBJ2-2, with a tentative D call TRBD1 (5 bases). The germline gives CDR1 SNHLY, CDR2 FYNNEI. The CDR3 extends over 13 amino acids. Partial CDR3 DNA: TGTGCCAGCAGTGCAGGGTGGGCTGAAAAG. Translating gives CASSAGWAEK. The full-length CDR3 reads as CASSAGWAEKLFF.

For this clone: Compared with germline, one end of the junction differs, possibly owing to a read error. The read gets to within 3 residues of the CDR3 end, and the germline J gene fills in the rest. The chain recombines TRBV7-9 with TRBJ2-1; D is undetermined. Per germline, CDR1 SEHNR and CDR2 FQNEAQ (reference sequence). The CDR3 extends over 14 amino acids. The CDR3 sequence is CASSQESSYDEQFF. The part of the CDR3 DNA that was read is TGTGCCAGCAGCCAAGAGAGCTCCTACGATGAG.

About this clone itself: The read terminates 3 residues before the CDR3 end, so the remaining end is supplied by the germline J gene. The chain combines TRBV4-1 with TRBJ2-3; perhaps TRBD2 as D (6 bases). The CDR3 sequence is 15 residues long. The V gene's germline CDR1 is MGHRA and CDR2 YSYEKL. V lost 0 bases to trimming and J lost 4 bases, with 11 bases between them. The CDR3 sequence: CASSQERGAADTQYF. CDR3 DNA, as far as it was read: TGCGCCAGCAGCCAAGAGCGGGGAGCCGCAGATACG.

Concerning this clone: The CDR3 end falls 3 residues outside the read, so it is completed with the germline J gene. The rearrangement links TRBV7-6 to TRBJ1-2, with D possibly TRBD1 on 5 matching bases. The length of the CDR3 is 15 residues. Germline CDR1 reads SGHVS; CDR2 reads FNYEAQ. Incomplete CDR3 DNA: TGTGCCAGCAGCTTAAACAGCGGGACCTACAATGAC. It translates to CASSLNSGTYND. The CDR3 in its entirety is CASSLNSGTYNDYTF. The whole variable domain, remainder taken from reference TRBV7-6 and TRBJ1-2, is GAGVSQSPRYKVTKRGQDVALRCDPISGHVSLYWYRQALGQGPEFLTYFNYEAQQDKSGLPNDRFSAERPEGSISTLTIQRTEQRDSAMYRCASSLNSGTYNDYTFGSGTRLTVV.

The CDR3 region is CASSGRRAGANVLFF. The sequenced part of the CDR3 DNA is TGTGCCAGCAGTGGGCGTAGGGCTGGGGCCAACGTG. The chain recombines TRBV2 with TRBJ2-2; possible D gene TRBD1, 5 bases. The CDR3 end lies 3 residues beyond the end of the read and is filled in from the germline J gene. In germline, CDR1 is SNHLY, CDR2 FYNNEI. The CDR3 runs 15 residues.

Remarks on this clone: The sequence runs out 3 residues before the end of the CDR3; the remainder is reconstructed from the germline J gene. The gene calls are TRBV5-8 and TRBJ2-7; possible D gene TRBD1, 6 bases. The ends were cut back, 1 base at V and 5 bases at J, with 16 bases in the middle. The CDR3 covers 15 residues. CDR1 and CDR2 from the germline V gene are SGHTS and YDEGEE. The sequenced part of the CDR3 DNA is TGTGCCAGCAGCTTGAGACAGGTTGGTTCCCACGAG. This encodes CASSLRQVGSHE. The complete CDR3 reads CASSLRQVGSHEQYF.

A word on this clone: With the read ending 3 residues before the CDR3 end, the germline J gene is used to fill in that end. This rearrangement joins TRBV20-1 to TRBJ1-2; no firm D call. This CDR3 region has 15 residues. The germline V gene has CDR1 DFQATT and CDR2 SNEGSKA (reference sequence). CDR3 DNA (partial): TGCAGTGCCCAAAGGACTAGCGGGAGGAAGGATACC. It codes for CSAQRTSGRKDT. The CDR3 in its entirety is CSAQRTSGRKDTYTF.

A remark on this clone: With the read ending 3 residues before the CDR3 end, the germline J gene is used to fill in that end. The V gene is TRBV6-1, the J gene TRBJ1-3, with D perhaps TRBD1 (5 bases). The V gene lost 2 bases and the J gene lost 7 bases, with 21 bases spanning the gap. This CDR3 has 17 residues. Germline-derived CDR1 and CDR2 are MNHNS and SASEGT. The part of the CDR3 DNA that was read is TGTGCCAGCAGTGAATTCTTTTCGGGGGGTCTACGGAACACC. Protein product: CASSEFFSGGLRNT. The CDR3, in full, reads CASSEFFSGGLRNTIYF.

In regard to this clone: The read ends 3 residues early relative to the CDR3; the germline J gene fills the gap. V usage is TRBV20-1 and J usage is TRBJ2-2; TRBD1 matches 11 bases. The CDR3 length is 14 residues. Per germline, CDR1 DFQATT and CDR2 SNEGSKA (reference sequence). V gave up 5 bases and J gave up 5 bases; unmatched junction bases: 4. CDR3 DNA (partial): TGCAGTGCTTGGGGGACAGGGGGGACCGGGGAG. Residues: CSAWGTGGTGE. In full, the CDR3 reads CSAWGTGGTGELFF.

As regards this clone: The missing CDR3 end, 3 residues past where the read stops, is filled in from the germline J gene. The rearrangement joins TRBV28 to TRBJ2-1, with 9 bases identical to TRBD2. Germline V CDR1 and CDR2: MDHEN, SYDVKM. V was clipped by 3 bases and J by 1 base; unmatched bases: 10. CDR3 length: 18 amino acids. The sequenced CDR3 bases are TGTGCCAGCAGTTTGCCTAGCGGGATACCCCCTTCCTACAATGAG. It yields the protein CASSLPSGIPPSYNE. From start to end, the CDR3 is CASSLPSGIPPSYNEQFF.

Remarks on this clone: The read gets to within 3 residues of the CDR3 end, and the germline J gene fills in the rest. This rearrangement joins TRBV6-1 to TRBJ1-2; D unresolved. The CDR3 runs to 15 residues. Germline V CDR1 and CDR2: MNHNS, SASEGT. V lost 3 bases, J lost 4 bases, and 15 bases lay in between. The CDR3 region is CASSDAERRAYGYTF. Incomplete CDR3 DNA: TGTGCCAGCAGTGACGCCGAGAGGAGGGCCTATGGC.

A note on this clone: The observed sequence ends 3 residues before the CDR3 terminus, with the missing tail filled in from the germline J gene. The gene calls are TRBV2 and TRBJ1-6, with D hard to call. Germline CDR1 reads SNHLY; CDR2 reads FYNNEI. V was trimmed by 6 bases and J by 9 bases, leaving 15 bases between them. This CDR3 region has 14 residues. The sequenced part of the CDR3 DNA is TGTGCCAGCAGGAGTGCCGATCGAGGTTCACCC. Protein product: CASRSADRGSP. The full-length CDR3 reads as CASRSADRGSPLHF.

Worth noting for this clone: One end of the junction fails to match germline, which may point to a read error. Read data end 3 residues before the CDR3 end; the end is taken from the germline J gene. The gene calls are TRBV18 and TRBJ2-7; D gene unclear. The CDR3 sequence is 15 residues long. Germline assignment: CDR1 KGHSH and CDR2 LQKENI. The CDR3 spells CARSPQASSSYEQYF. The CDR3 bases that were read are TGTGCCAGGTCACCCCAGGCGTCAAGCTCCTACGAG.

A word on this clone: The read falls 3 residues short of the CDR3 end, and the missing part is taken from the germline J gene. V is TRBV18 and J is TRBJ2-1; D uncertain. Germline V gene lookup returns CDR1 KGHSH and CDR2 LQKENI. The CDR3 sequence is 13 residues long. V was cut by 5 bases and J by 4 bases, with 9 bases left in between. The sequenced part of the CDR3 DNA is TGTGCCAGCTCATCGGGTCTTTACAATGAG. This codes for CASSSGLYNE. The entire CDR3 protein is CASSSGLYNEQFF.